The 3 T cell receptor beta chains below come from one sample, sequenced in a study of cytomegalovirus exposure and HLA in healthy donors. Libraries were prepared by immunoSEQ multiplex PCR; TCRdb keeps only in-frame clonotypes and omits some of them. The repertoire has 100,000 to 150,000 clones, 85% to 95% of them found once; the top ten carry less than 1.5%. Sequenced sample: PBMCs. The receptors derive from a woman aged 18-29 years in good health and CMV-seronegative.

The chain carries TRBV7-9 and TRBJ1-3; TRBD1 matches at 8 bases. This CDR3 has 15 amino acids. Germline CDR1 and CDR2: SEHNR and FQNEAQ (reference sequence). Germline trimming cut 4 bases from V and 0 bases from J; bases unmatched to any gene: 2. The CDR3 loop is CASSYGTGSGNTIYF. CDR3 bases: TGTGCCAGCAGCTACGGGACAGGCTCTGGAAACACCATATATTTT.

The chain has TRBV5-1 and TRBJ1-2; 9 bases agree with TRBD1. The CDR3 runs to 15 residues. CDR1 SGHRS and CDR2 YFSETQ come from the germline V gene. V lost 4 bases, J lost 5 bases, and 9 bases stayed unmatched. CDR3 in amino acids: CASSPQGAVGYGYTF. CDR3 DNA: TGCGCCAGCAGCCCACAGGGGGCGGTTGGGTATGGCTACACCTTC.

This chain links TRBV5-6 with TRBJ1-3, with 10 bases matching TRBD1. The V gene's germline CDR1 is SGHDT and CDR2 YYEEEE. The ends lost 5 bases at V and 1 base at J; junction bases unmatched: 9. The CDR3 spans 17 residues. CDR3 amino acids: CASSFRQGALSGNTIYF. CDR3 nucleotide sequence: TGTGCCAGCAGTTTCCGACAGGGGGCCCTATCTGGAAACACCATATATTTT.